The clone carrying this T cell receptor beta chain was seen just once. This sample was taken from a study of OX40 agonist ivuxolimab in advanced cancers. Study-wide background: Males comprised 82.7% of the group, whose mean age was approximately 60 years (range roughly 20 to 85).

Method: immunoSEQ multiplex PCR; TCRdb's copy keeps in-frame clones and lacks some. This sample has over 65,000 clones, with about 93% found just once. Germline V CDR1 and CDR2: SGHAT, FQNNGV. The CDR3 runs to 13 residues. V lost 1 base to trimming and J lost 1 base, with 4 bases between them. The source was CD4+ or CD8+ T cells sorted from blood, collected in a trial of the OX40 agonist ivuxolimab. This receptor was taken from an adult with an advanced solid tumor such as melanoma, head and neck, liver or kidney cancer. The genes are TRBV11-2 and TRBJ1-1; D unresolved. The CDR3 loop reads CASSLVENTEAFF. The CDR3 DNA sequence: TGTGCCAGCAGCTTAGTAGAGAACACTGAAGCTTTCTTT.